This TCR beta chain originates from a study of T cell changes during pregnancy in multiple sclerosis. Produced via immunoSEQ multiplex PCR; TCRdb's table is partial and in-frame only. In the table there are 40,000 to 45,000 clones, 70% to 90% of which are singletons. In germline, CDR1 is SGHAT, CDR2 FQDESV (reference sequence). V dropped 1 base and J dropped 6; count of bases not matched to a gene: 8. This CDR3 comprises 16 residues. This material consisted of CD4+ T cells from peripheral blood mononuclear cells, taken after pregnancy. The rearrangement uses TRBV11-1 and TRBJ2-2; 7 nucleotides match TRBD1. This TCR derives from a female donor with multiple sclerosis, enrolled in a pregnancy study. CDR3: CASSLGKGAMAGELFF. The DNA of the CDR3 is TGTGCCAGCAGCTTAGGAAAGGGGGCTATGGCCGGGGAGCTGTTTTTT.